This TCR beta chain was observed in a study of T-cell memory formation after mild COVID-19. A 5'RACE reaction primed in the constant segment made cDNA libraries of TCR alpha and TCR beta, and these carried sample barcodes and UMIs. MiXCR was run by TCRdb on the 5' RACE reads, yielding one entry per CDR3 protein. Seen here are about 340,000 distinct CDR3 sequences, more than 20% observed once, and the top ten hold 21%. The CDR3 is made up of 15 amino acids. Germline loops: CDR1 SGHRS, CDR2 YFSETQ. V was shortened by 3 bases and J by 4 bases, with 15 bases between the two germline ends. Study results and limitations: Memory from before infection featured some responding clones, which suggests cross-reactive memory joined.

The table lists this clonotype with a few counts. Its antigen remains unidentified. The sequence came from a man between 18 and 29 years old who had mild COVID-19 (a few samples of this study predate the infection). Cell type and time point are not known. The sequenced sample consisted of PBMCs or a T cell subset sorted from them (not recorded which). This chain joins TRBV5-1 and TRBJ2-3; D ambiguous. The CDR3 region has the DNA TGCGCCAGCAGCTCGGAGATGCCGTGGGCAGATACGCAGTATTTT. Its translation: CASSSEMPWADTQYF.